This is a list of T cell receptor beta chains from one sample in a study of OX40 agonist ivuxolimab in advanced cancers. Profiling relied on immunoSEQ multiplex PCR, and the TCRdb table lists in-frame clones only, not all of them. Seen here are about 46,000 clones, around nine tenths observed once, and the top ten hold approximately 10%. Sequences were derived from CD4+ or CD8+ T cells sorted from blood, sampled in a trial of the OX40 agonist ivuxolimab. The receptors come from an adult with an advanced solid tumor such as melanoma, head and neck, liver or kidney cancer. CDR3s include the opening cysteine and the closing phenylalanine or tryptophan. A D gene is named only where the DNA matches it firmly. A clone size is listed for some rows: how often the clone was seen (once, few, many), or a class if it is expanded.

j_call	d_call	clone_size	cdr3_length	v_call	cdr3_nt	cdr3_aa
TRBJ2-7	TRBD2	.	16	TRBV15	TGTGCCACCAGCAGAACTGGAGCGGGGGGGCGGTACGAGCAGTACTTC	CATSRTGAGGRYEQYF
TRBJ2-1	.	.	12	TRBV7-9	TGTGCCAGCAGCTTGCATGTGAATGAGCAGTTCTTC	CASSLHVNEQFF
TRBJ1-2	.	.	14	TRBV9	TGTGCCAGCAGCCCTAGCCGGGCAACATATGGCTACACCTTC	CASSPSRATYGYTF
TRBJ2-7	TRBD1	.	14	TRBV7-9	TGTGCCGGCAGCCCTCGGGACAGGCCCTACGAGCAGTACTTC	CAGSPRDRPYEQYF
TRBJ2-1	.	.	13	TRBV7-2	TGTGCCAGCAGCTTAGAAGTCGACAATGAGCAGTTCTTC	CASSLEVDNEQFF
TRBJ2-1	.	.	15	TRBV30	TGTGCCTGGAGTGTAGGTGGGGCGGCCTACAATGAGCAGTTCTTC	CAWSVGGAAYNEQFF
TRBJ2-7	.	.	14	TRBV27	TGTGCCAGCAGTTTCGGGGGCAGGGAGCACGAGCAGTACTTC	CASSFGGREHEQYF
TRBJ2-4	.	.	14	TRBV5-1	TGCGCCAGCAGCTTGCTGAGTGCCAAAAACATTCAGTACTTC	CASSLLSAKNIQYF
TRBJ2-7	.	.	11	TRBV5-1	TGCGCCAGCAGCGACGGAGGCGAGCAGTACTTC	CASSDGGEQYF
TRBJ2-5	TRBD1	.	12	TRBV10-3	TGTGCCATCAGTCGGGACAGCCTAAGAATGGACTTC	CAISRDSLRMDF
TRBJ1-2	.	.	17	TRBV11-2	TGTGCCAGCAGCTTAGCTAGTGGTGCGACTCCGAACTATGGCTACACCTTC	CASSLASGATPNYGYTF
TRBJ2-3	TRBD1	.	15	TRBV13	TGTGCCAGCAGCTCCCCGGACAGGGGGATAGATACGCAGTATTTT	CASSSPDRGIDTQYF
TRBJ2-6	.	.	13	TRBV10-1	TGCGCGATCGCACAAAGTCGGGCCAACGTCCTGACTTTC	CAIAQSRANVLTF
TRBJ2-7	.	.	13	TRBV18	TGTGCCAGCTCACCGACAGATTCCTACGAGCAGTACTTC	CASSPTDSYEQYF
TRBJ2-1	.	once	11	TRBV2	TGTGCCAGCATCACAGACCGTGAGCAGTTCTTC	CASITDREQFF
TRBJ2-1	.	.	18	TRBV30	TGTGCCTGGAGCGCAAAAATATTAGTAGTATCCTCGATAGTTGAGCAGTTCTTC	CAWSAKILVVSSIVEQFF
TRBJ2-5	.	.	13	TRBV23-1	TGCGCCACCGAAGGAGGGGTCCAAGAGACCCAGTACTTC	CATEGGVQETQYF
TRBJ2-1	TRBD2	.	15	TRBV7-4	TGTGCCAGCAGCTGCCGACTAGCGGGCTACAATGAGCAGTTCTTC	CASSCRLAGYNEQFF
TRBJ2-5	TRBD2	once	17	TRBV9	TGTGCCAGCAGCCTCGGCGGGGGACTAGCGACCCAAGAGACCCAGTACTTC	CASSLGGGLATQETQYF
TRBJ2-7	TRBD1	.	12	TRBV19	TGTGCCAGTAAAAGGGGGCCCGACGAGCAGTACTTC	CASKRGPDEQYF
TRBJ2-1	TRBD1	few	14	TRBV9	TGTGCCAGCAGCGCACAGGGGGGTGCGGATGAGCAGTTCTTC	CASSAQGGADEQFF
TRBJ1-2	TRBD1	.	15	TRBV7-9	TGTGCCAGCAGCCTCCGGGACAGCCTATTTTATGGCTACACCTTC	CASSLRDSLFYGYTF
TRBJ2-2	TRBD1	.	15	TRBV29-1	TGCAGCGTCCCCGGGACAGGGGGCAACACCGGGGAGCTGTTTTTT	CSVPGTGGNTGELFF
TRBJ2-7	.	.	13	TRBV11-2	TGTGCCAGCAGCTTAGGTAGCTCCTACGAGCAGTACTTC	CASSLGSSYEQYF
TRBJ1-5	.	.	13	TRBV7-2	TGTGCCAGCAGCTTAGGCGACAGTTCTCCCCAGCATTTT	CASSLGDSSPQHF
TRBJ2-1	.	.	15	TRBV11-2	TGTGCCAGCAGTTTAGACCTCCCCAAAACCAATGAGCAGTTCTTC	CASSLDLPKTNEQFF
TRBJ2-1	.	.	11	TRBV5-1	TGCGCCAGCAGCTTGGGGGGAGAGCAGTTCTTC	CASSLGGEQFF
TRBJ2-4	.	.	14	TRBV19	TGTGCCAGTAGTATCCAGGGGATGGAAAACATTCAGTACTTC	CASSIQGMENIQYF
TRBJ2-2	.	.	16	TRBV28	TGTGCCAGCAGCACCCCTTGGGGGGGGGCCACCGGGGAGCTGTTTTTT	CASSTPWGGATGELFF
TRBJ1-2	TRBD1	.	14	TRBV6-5	TGTGCCAGCACCACCTCTAACAGGGGGGATGGCTACACCTTC	CASTTSNRGDGYTF
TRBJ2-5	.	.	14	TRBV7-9	TGTGCCAGCAGCTTAGAGAGGGGCCAAGAGACCCAGTACTTC	CASSLERGQETQYF
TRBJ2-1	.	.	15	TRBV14	TGTGCCAGCAGCCCATACCTCCTTTCCTACAATGAGCAGTTCTTC	CASSPYLLSYNEQFF
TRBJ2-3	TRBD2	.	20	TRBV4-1	TGCGCCAGCAGCTCGACCGGGACTAGCGGGGGGCTCACTAGCACAGATACGCAGTATTTT	CASSSTGTSGGLTSTDTQYF
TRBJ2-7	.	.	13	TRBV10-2	TGCGCCAGCAGTGCCCAAGGGGCGGGGGAGCAGTACTTC	CASSAQGAGEQYF
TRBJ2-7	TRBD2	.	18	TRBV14	TGTGCCAGCAGCCCTCTGGGACTAGCGGGAGGGCCCCCGTACGAGCAGTACTTC	CASSPLGLAGGPPYEQYF
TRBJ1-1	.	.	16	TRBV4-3	TGCGCCAGCAGCCAAAATTCACAGGGTCTGAACACTGAAGCTTTCTTT	CASSQNSQGLNTEAFF
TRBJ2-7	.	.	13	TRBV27	TGTGCCAGCAGTTACAGGGAGGGTCACGAGCAGTACTTC	CASSYREGHEQYF
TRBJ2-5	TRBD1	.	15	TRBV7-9	TGTGCCAGCAGCCTCCGACAGGGGCAACAAGAGACCCAGTACTTC	CASSLRQGQQETQYF
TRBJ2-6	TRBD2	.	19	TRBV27	TGTGCCAGCAGCCAGACTAGCGGGGGTTCCCCCTCTGGGGCCAACGTCCTGACTTTC	CASSQTSGGSPSGANVLTF
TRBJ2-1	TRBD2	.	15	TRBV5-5	TGTGCCAGCAGCTTACTAGCGGGGGAATTGAATGAGCAGTTCTTC	CASSLLAGELNEQFF